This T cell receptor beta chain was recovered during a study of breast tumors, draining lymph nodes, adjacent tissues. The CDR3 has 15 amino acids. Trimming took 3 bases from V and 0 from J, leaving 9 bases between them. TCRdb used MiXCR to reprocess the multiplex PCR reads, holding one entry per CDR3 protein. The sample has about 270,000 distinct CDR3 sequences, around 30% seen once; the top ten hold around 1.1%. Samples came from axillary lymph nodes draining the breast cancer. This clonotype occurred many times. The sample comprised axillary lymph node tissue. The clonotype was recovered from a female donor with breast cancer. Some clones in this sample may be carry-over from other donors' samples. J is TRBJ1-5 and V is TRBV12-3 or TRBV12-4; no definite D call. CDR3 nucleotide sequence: TGTGCCAGCAGTTTTAGCCAGAATAGCAATCAGCCCCAGCATTTT. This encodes CASSFSQNSNQPQHF.